This TCR beta chain originates from a study of T cell responses to AZD1222 COVID-19 vaccine. Across the whole study: Second doses that came at about 4 or about 12 weeks were put together.

Concerning this clone: Its antigen is undetermined.

Points from the study as a whole: Scientists sampled the repertoires only once the peak T cell response had passed.

Per the germline V gene, CDR1 is GTSNPN and CDR2 is SVGIG (reference sequence). CDR3 size: 13 residues. The V end lost 2 bases, the J end lost 5 bases, and 12 bases lay between the germline ends. Profiled with immunoSEQ multiplex PCR; TCRdb holds only in-frame clones, not every one. This table has some 22,000 clones, 82% appearing once. The sample consisted of peripheral blood, taken on day 0 of AZD1222 vaccination. V and J are TRBV30 and TRBJ2-5, with no clear D. The clonotype was recovered from an adult in good health. The CDR3 loop is CAWSPSPTETQYF. DNA for the CDR3: TGTGCCTGGAGTCCTTCCCCCACGGAGACCCAGTACTTC.